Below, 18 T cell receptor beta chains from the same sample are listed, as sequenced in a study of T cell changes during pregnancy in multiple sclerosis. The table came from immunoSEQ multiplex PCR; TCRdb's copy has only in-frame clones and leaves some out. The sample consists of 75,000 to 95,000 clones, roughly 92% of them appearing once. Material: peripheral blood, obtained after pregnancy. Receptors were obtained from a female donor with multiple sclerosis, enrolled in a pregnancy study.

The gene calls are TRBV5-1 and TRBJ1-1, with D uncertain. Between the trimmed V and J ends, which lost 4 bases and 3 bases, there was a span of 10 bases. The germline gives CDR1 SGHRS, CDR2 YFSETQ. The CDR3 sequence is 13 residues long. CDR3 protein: CASSKEMDTEAFF. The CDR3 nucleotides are TGCGCCAGCAGCAAAGAGATGGACACTGAAGCTTTCTTT.

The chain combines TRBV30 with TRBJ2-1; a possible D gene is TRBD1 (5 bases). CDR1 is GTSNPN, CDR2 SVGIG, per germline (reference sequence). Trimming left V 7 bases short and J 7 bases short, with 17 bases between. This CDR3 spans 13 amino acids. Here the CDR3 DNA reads TGTGCCTATACGCCGCTTGACAGAAATGAGCAGTTCTTC. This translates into CAYTPLDRNEQFF.

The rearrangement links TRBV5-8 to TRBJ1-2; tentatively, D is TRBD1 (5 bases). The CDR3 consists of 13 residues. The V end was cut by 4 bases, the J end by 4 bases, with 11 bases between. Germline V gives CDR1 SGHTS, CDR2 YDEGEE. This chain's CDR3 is CASSTREAYGYTF. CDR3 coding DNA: TGTGCCAGCAGCACCAGGGAGGCCTATGGCTACACCTTC.

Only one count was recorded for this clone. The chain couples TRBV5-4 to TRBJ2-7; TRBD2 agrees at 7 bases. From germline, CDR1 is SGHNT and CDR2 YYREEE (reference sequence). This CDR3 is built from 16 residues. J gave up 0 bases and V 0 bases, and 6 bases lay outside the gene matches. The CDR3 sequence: CASSLELGLSSYEQYF. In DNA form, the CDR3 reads TGTGCCAGCAGCTTGGAGCTGGGACTAAGCTCCTACGAGCAGTACTTC.

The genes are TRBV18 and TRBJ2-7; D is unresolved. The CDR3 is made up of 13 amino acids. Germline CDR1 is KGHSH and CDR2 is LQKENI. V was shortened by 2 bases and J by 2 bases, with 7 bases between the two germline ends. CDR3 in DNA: TGTGCCAGCTCACCAGCAGTTACCTACGAGCAGTACTTC. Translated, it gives CASSPAVTYEQYF.

The CDR3 sequence is CASSPRGTGVEKLFF. The CDR3 DNA reads as TGTGCCAGCTCACCACGCGGGACAGGGGTTGAAAAACTGTTTTTT. This chain joins TRBV18 and TRBJ1-4; 10 nucleotides match TRBD1. V gave up 1 base and J gave up 7 bases; unmatched junction bases: 3. Germline values: CDR1 KGHSH, CDR2 LQKENI. The length of the CDR3 is 15 residues.

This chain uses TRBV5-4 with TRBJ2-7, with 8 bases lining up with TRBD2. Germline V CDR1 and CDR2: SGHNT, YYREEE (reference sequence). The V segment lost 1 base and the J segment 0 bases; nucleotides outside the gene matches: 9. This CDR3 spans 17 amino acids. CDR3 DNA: TGTGCCAGCAGCTTGCTGGCGGGAGGTTCCCTCTCCTACGAGCAGTACTTC. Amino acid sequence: CASSLLAGGSLSYEQYF.

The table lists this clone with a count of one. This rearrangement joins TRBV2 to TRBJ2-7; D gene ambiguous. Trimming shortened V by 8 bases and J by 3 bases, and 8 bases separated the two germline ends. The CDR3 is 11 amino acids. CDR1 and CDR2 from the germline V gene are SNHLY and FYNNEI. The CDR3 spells CASRTDYEQYF. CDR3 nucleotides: TGTGCCAGCCGTACAGACTACGAGCAGTACTTC.

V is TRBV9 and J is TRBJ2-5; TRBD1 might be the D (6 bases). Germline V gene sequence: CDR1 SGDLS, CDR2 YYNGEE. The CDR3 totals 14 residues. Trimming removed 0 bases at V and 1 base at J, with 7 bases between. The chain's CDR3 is CASSVETGQETQYF. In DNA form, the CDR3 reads TGTGCCAGCAGCGTAGAGACAGGCCAAGAGACCCAGTACTTC.

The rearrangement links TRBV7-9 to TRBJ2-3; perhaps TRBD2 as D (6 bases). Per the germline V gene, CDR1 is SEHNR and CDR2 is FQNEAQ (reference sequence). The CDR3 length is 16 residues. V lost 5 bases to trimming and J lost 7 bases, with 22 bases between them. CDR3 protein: CASSDPGLGIMNTQYF. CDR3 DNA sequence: TGTGCCAGCAGCGATCCGGGACTCGGAATAATGAATACGCAGTATTTT.

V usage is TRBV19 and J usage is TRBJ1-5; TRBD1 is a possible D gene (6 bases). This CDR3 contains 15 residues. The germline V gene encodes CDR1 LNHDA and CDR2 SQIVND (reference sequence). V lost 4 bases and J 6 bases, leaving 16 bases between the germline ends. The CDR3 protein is CASSKQGTGSQPQHF. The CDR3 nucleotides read TGTGCCAGTAGTAAGCAGGGGACGGGGAGTCAGCCCCAGCATTTT.

The CDR3 is CSARDRGSTFF. CDR3 coding DNA: TGCAGTGCTAGGGACAGGGGATCGACTTTCTTT. The chain recombines TRBV20-1 with TRBJ1-1, with TRBD1 identical over 9 bases. The CDR3 spans 11 residues. The V and J ends lost 3 bases and 12 bases, in that order; junction bases with no gene match: 5. The germline gives CDR1 DFQATT, CDR2 SNEGSKA (reference sequence).

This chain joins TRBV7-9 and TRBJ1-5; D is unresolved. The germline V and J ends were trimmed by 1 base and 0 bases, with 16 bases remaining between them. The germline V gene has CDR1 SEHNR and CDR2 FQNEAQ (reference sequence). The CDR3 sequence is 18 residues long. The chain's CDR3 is CASSLVEVGVGSNQPQHF. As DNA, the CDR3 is TGTGCCAGCAGCTTAGTTGAGGTGGGAGTGGGTAGCAATCAGCCCCAGCATTTT.

The CDR3 DNA reads as TGTGCCAGCTACGAGAGGCAGGGGGCCGCTGAAGCTTTCTTT. Its protein product is CASYERQGAAEAFF. The V gene is TRBV7-2, the J gene TRBJ1-1; 8 nucleotides agree with TRBD1. In germline, CDR1 is SGHTA, CDR2 FQGNSA. V lost 8 bases to trimming and J lost 6 bases; unmatched junction nucleotides: 11. The CDR3 covers 14 residues.

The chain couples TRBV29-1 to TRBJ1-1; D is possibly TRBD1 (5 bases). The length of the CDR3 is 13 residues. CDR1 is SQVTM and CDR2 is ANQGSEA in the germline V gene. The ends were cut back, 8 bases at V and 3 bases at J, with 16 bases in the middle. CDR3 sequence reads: CSPMAGLDTEAFF. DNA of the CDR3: TGCAGCCCAATGGCAGGGTTAGACACTGAAGCTTTCTTT.

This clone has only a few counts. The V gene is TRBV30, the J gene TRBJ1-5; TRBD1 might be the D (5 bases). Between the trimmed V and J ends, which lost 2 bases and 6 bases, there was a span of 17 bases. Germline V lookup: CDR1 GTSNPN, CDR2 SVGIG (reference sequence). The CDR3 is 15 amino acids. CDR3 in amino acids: CAWSPSWGDRQPQHF. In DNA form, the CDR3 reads TGTGCCTGGAGTCCATCCTGGGGCGATCGTCAGCCCCAGCATTTT.

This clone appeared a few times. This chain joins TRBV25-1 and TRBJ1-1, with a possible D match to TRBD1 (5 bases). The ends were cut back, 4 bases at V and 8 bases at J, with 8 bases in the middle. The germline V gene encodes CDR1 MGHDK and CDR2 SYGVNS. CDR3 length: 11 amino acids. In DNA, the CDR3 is TGTGCCAGCAGTGTTCAGGGAGAAGCTTTCTTT. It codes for CASSVQGEAFF.

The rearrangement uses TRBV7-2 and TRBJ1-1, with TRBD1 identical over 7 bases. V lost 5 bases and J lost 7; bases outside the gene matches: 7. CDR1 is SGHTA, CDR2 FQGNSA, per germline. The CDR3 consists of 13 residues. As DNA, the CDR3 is TGTGCCAGCAGCCTCTGGGACAGCGGTGAAGCTTTCTTT. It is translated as CASSLWDSGEAFF.